These T cell receptor beta chains were read from a single sample in a study of T cell responses to AZD1222 COVID-19 vaccine. This table comes from immunoSEQ multiplex PCR, and its TCRdb copy is limited to in-frame clones, with some not included. The table has 150,000 to 200,000 clones, approximately 90% seen once. The specimen was peripheral blood, collected on day 0 of AZD1222 vaccination. Every receptor here comes from an adult in good health. Both conserved end residues are trimmed from each CDR3. Each record gives: V gene, J gene, CDR3 protein.

TRBV5-4	TRBJ2-3	ASSLETTLSTDTQY
TRBV5-4	TRBJ2-1	ASSLAGIQGGEQF
TRBV5-1	TRBJ1-6	ASSLDETGYNSPLH
TRBV4-3	TRBJ1-4	ASSQAKGTNEKLF
TRBV7-2	TRBJ2-6	TSSLSARVGANVLT
TRBV6-6	TRBJ1-3	ASSYPGNTIY
TRBV6-5	TRBJ1-2	ASSYGQGRGYT
TRBV15	TRBJ1-2	ATSSSGQGGYGYT
TRBV19	TRBJ1-2	ASSIQRRNYGYT
TRBV15	TRBJ1-5	ATSRDRFGEQPQH
TRBV21-1	TRBJ1-2	ASRRGTGVSNYGYT
TRBV11-2	TRBJ2-7	ASSLRVTDEQY